Listed here is a single TCR beta chain. The antigen is unknown. The CDR3 extends over 15 amino acids. Per germline, CDR1 PRHDT and CDR2 FYEKMQ (reference sequence). Trimming removed 5 bases from V and 6 bases from J; junction bases left unmatched: 9. The sample belongs to a study of a mutant IDH1 vaccine in newly diagnosed glioma. Time point: week 47, end of study. Alongside topical imiquimod, each dose of vaccine comprised 300 ug of mutant IDH1 20-mer peptide. The assay was immunoSEQ multiplex PCR, and TCRdb's table has in-frame clones only and misses some. The sample has approximately 100,000 clones, roughly nine tenths seen once.

The TCR was taken from a woman aged 45-65 years with glioma. The material sequenced was PBMCs, taken from a glioma patient whose treatment included an IDH1 peptide vaccine. The chain couples TRBV13 to TRBJ2-2; the match to TRBD1 covers 7 bases. CDR3 residues: CASSPTGVVPGELFF. The CDR3 nucleotides are TGTGCCAGCAGCCCCACAGGGGTAGTACCCGGGGAGCTGTTTTTT.